This TCR beta chain was retrieved from a study of long-term antiretroviral therapy in people with HIV. On this clone: Its matching antigen is unknown.

CDR1 and CDR2 from the germline V gene are SGHTA and FQGNSA. V gave up 7 bases and J gave up 4 bases, with 11 bases separating them. CDR3 size: 13 residues. Investigators performed immunoSEQ version v3.0 at survey level. This table comes from immunoSEQ multiplex PCR, and its TCRdb copy is limited to in-frame clones, with some not included. In the table there are about 29,000 clones, 93% of which are singletons. Findings and caveats of the study: No data were available on ART adherence, viral resistance or therapy changes.

Source: unsorted PBMCs, taken 6.2 years after starting antiretroviral therapy. The chain combines TRBV7-2 with TRBJ2-1; D unresolved. The sequence was obtained from a middle-aged man with HIV. The CDR3 DNA reads as TGTGCCAGCACCTTGTACGGATACAATGAGCAGTTCTTC. Residues: CASTLYGYNEQFF.